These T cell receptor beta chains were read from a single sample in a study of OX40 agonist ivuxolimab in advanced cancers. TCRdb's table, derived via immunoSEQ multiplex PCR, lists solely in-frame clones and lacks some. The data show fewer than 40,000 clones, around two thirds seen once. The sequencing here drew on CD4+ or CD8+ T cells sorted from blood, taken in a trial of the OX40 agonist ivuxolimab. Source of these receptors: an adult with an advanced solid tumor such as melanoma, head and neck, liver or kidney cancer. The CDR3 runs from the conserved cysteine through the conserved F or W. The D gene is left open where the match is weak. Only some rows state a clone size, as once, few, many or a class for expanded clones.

cdr3_aa: CASSYPDIANYGYTF
cdr3_nt: TGTGCCAGCAGTTATCCCGACATAGCTAACTATGGCTACACCTTC
v_call: TRBV6-6
j_call: TRBJ1-2
clone_size: NA
d_call: NA

cdr3_aa: CASSFAGLAGAEGTQYF
cdr3_nt: TGTGCCAGCAGCTTCGCCGGACTAGCGGGGGCGGAGGGTACGCAGTATTTT
v_call: TRBV7-3
j_call: TRBJ2-3
clone_size: NA
d_call: TRBD2

cdr3_aa: CASSNRGYGYTF
cdr3_nt: TGTGCCAGCAGTAACAGGGGTTATGGCTACACCTTC
v_call: TRBV6-6
j_call: TRBJ1-2
clone_size: once
d_call: TRBD1

cdr3_aa: CSATGNTEAFF
cdr3_nt: TGCAGCGCTACAGGTAACACTGAAGCTTTCTTT
v_call: TRBV29-1
j_call: TRBJ1-1
clone_size: medium-sized
d_call: NA

cdr3_aa: CASSPQTGSFTDTQYF
cdr3_nt: TGTGCCAGCAGTCCACAGACAGGGAGCTTCACAGATACGCAGTATTTT
v_call: TRBV27
j_call: TRBJ2-3
clone_size: NA
d_call: TRBD1

cdr3_aa: CASSEVQVREQYF
cdr3_nt: TGTGCCAGCAGTGAAGTACAGGTTCGCGAGCAGTACTTC
v_call: TRBV6-1
j_call: TRBJ2-7
clone_size: NA
d_call: NA

cdr3_aa: CASSGQMNTEAFF
cdr3_nt: TGCGCCAGCAGTGGACAGATGAACACTGAAGCTTTCTTT
v_call: TRBV5-1
j_call: TRBJ1-1
clone_size: NA
d_call: NA

cdr3_aa: CASSLPGSNEQYF
cdr3_nt: TGCGCCAGCAGCTTGCCAGGGTCCAACGAGCAGTACTTC
v_call: TRBV5-1
j_call: TRBJ2-7
clone_size: NA
d_call: NA

cdr3_aa: CASRFRTGIIYEQFF
cdr3_nt: TGTGCCAGTAGGTTCCGGACAGGGATCATCTATGAGCAGTTCTTC
v_call: TRBV19
j_call: TRBJ2-1
clone_size: few
d_call: TRBD1

cdr3_aa: CAWSVFSGDTRDEQFF
cdr3_nt: TGTGCCTGGAGTGTTTTCAGCGGGGACACCCGGGATGAGCAGTTCTTC
v_call: TRBV30
j_call: TRBJ2-1
clone_size: NA
d_call: NA

cdr3_aa: CASSSPDREGEKLFF
cdr3_nt: TGTGCCAGCAGCTCACCGGACAGGGAAGGTGAAAAACTGTTTTTT
v_call: TRBV7-9
j_call: TRBJ1-4
clone_size: NA
d_call: TRBD1

cdr3_aa: CASSLDSQRSYNEQFF
cdr3_nt: TGTGCCAGCAGCTTGGACAGCCAGAGGTCCTACAATGAGCAGTTCTTC
v_call: TRBV5-4
j_call: TRBJ2-1
clone_size: once
d_call: NA

cdr3_aa: CARRSPPWTGGDTGELFF
cdr3_nt: TGTGCCAGAAGGTCTCCTCCTTGGACAGGAGGCGACACCGGGGAGCTGTTTTTT
v_call: TRBV5-3
j_call: TRBJ2-2
clone_size: NA
d_call: TRBD1

cdr3_aa: CASSFVLATYEQYF
cdr3_nt: TGTGCCAGCAGCTTTGTTCTAGCTACCTACGAGCAGTACTTC
v_call: TRBV7-2
j_call: TRBJ2-7
clone_size: NA
d_call: NA

cdr3_aa: CAINRQGNEQFF
cdr3_nt: TGTGCCATCAATCGACAGGGGAATGAGCAGTTCTTC
v_call: TRBV10-3
j_call: TRBJ2-1
clone_size: NA
d_call: TRBD1

cdr3_aa: CATTGSRRQPQHF
cdr3_nt: TGTGCCACTACAGGGTCACGGCGTCAGCCCCAGCATTTT
v_call: TRBV21-1
j_call: TRBJ1-5
clone_size: few
d_call: NA

cdr3_aa: CASSQDDRVNYGYTF
cdr3_nt: TGCGCCAGCAGCCAAGATGACAGGGTTAACTATGGCTACACCTTC
v_call: TRBV4-1
j_call: TRBJ1-2
clone_size: NA
d_call: TRBD1

cdr3_aa: CASSAGGTDTQYF
cdr3_nt: TGTGCCAGCAGCGCGGGGGGCACAGATACGCAGTATTTT
v_call: TRBV9
j_call: TRBJ2-3
clone_size: NA
d_call: NA

cdr3_aa: CASSTGTRYEQFF
cdr3_nt: TGTGCCAGCAGTACCGGGACTAGGTATGAGCAGTTCTTC
v_call: TRBV2
j_call: TRBJ2-1
clone_size: NA
d_call: TRBD2

cdr3_aa: CSVSDPSGNTIYF
cdr3_nt: TGCAGCGTATCCGACCCGTCTGGAAACACCATATATTTT
v_call: TRBV29-1
j_call: TRBJ1-3
clone_size: NA
d_call: NA